In its sample, the clone carrying this T cell receptor (beta chain) was seen a few times. Its antigen is currently unknown. The data derive from a study of beta chain features in type 1 diabetes. Study-level results: Whether HLA type affects TCRB rearrangement stayed undetermined in the present work.

The study reverse transcribed the entire isolated RNA, so it sequenced expressed TCRB transcripts. Some clones are missing from TCRdb's copy, which holds only in-frame ones; the method was immunoSEQ multiplex PCR. The repertoire holds under 250,000 clones, with 13% to 15% as singletons. Germline CDR1 WSHSY, CDR2 SAAADI. The CDR3 totals 11 residues. Trimming took off 2 bases at V and 9 bases at J, with 5 bases between the two ends. The receptor was isolated from a woman between 35 and 50 years old in good health. Sequencing was carried out using naive CD4+ T cells from blood. The chain links TRBV10-2 to TRBJ2-1; D is uncertain. The CDR3 region has the DNA TGCGCCAGCAGTGAGCCGCGTGAGCAGTTCTTC. It is translated as CASSEPREQFF.